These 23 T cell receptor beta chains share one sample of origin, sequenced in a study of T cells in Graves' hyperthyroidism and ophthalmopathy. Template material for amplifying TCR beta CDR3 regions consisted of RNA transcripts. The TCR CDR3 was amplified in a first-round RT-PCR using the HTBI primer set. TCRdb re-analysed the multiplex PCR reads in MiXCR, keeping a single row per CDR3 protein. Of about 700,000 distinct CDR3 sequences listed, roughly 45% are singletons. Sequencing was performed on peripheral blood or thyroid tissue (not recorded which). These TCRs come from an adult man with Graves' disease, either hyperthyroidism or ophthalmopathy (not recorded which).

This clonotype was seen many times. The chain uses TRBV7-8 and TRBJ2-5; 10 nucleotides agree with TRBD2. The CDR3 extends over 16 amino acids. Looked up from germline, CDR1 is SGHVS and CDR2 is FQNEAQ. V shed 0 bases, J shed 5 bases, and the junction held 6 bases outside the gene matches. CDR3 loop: CASSLASSGGTETQYF. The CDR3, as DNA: TGTGCCAGCAGCTTAGCGTCTAGCGGGGGTACGGAGACCCAGTACTTC.

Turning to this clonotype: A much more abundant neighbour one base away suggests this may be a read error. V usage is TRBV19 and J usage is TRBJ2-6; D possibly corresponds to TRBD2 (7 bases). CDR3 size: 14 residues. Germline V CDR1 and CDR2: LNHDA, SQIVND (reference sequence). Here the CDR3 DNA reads TGTGCCAGTAGCGGAGGGGCGGGGGCCAACATCCTGACTTTC. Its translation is CASSGGAGANILTF.

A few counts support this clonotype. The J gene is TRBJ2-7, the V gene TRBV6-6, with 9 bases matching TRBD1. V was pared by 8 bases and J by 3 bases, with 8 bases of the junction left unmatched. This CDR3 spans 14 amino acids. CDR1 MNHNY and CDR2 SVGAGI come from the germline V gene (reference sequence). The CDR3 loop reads CASWWGTGLYEQYF. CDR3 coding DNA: TGTGCCAGCTGGTGGGGGACAGGGCTCTACGAGCAGTACTTC.

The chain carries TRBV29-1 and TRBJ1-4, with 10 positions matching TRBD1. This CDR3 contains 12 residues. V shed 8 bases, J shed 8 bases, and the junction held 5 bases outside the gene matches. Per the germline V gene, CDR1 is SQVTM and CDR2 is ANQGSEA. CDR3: CSPGQGGEKLFF. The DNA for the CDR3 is TGCAGCCCCGGACAGGGGGGGGAAAAACTGTTTTTT.

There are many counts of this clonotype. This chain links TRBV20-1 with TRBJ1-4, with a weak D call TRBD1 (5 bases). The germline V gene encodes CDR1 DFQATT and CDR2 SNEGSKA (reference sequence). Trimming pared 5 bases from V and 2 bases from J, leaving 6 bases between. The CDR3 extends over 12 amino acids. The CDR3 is CSAGGTNEKLFF. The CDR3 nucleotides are TGCAGTGCTGGGGGGACTAATGAAAAACTGTTTTTT.

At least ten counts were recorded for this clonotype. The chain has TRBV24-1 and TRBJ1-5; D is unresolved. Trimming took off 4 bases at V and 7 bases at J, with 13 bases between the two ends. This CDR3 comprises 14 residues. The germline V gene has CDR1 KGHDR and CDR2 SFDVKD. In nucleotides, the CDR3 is TGTGCCACCAGTGACCCGAGCGTCGACCAGCCCCAGCATTTT. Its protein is CATSDPSVDQPQHF.

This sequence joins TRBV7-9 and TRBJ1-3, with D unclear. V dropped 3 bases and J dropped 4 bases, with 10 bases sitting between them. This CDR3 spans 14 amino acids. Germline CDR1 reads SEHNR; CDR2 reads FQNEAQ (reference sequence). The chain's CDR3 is CASSFEDSGNTIYF. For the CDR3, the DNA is TGTGCCAGCAGCTTTGAGGACTCCGGAAACACCATATATTTT.

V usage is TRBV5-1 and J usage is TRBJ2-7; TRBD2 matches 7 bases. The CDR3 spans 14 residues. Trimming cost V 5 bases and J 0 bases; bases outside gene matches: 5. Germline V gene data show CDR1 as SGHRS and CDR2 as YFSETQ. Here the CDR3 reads CASRRGTNSYEQYF. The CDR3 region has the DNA TGCGCCAGCAGACGAGGGACTAACTCCTACGAGCAGTACTTC. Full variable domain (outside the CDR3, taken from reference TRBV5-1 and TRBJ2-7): KAGVTQTPRYLIKTRGQQVTLSCSPISGHRSVSWYQQTPGQGLQFLFEYFSETQRNKGNFPGRFSGRQFSNSRSEMNVSTLELGDSALYLCASRRGTNSYEQYFGPGTRLTVT.

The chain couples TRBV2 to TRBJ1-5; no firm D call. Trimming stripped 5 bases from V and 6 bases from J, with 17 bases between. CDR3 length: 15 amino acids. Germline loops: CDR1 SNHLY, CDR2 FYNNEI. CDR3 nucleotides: TGTGCCAGCAGTTTAACGGCATTTCCAGGTCAGCCCCAGCATTTT. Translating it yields CASSLTAFPGQPQHF.

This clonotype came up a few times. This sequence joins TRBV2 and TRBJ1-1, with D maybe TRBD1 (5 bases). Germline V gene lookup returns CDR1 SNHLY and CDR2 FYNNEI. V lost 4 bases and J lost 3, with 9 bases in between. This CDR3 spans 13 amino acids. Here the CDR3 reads CASSGRGDTEAFF. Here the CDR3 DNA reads TGTGCCAGCAGTGGTAGGGGAGACACTGAAGCTTTCTTT.

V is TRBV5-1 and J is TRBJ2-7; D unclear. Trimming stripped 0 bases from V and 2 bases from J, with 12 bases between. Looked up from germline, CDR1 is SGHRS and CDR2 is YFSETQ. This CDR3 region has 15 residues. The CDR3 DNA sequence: TGCGCCAGCAGCTTGGCCCTTGGGGAAACCTACGAGCAGTACTTC. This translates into CASSLALGETYEQYF.

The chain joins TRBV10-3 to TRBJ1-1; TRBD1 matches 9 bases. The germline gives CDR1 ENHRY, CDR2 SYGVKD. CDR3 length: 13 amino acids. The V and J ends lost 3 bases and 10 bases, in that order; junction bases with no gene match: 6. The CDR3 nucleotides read TGTGCCATCAGTGAATTCAGACAGGGGGGAGCTTTCTTT. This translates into CAISEFRQGGAFF.

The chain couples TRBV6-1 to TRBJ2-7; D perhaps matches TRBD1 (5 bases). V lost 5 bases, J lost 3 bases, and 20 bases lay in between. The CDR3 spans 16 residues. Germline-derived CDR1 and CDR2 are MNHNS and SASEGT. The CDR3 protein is CASSSGPSYVFYEQYF. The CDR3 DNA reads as TGTGCCAGCAGTTCAGGGCCGAGCTACGTATTCTACGAGCAGTACTTC.

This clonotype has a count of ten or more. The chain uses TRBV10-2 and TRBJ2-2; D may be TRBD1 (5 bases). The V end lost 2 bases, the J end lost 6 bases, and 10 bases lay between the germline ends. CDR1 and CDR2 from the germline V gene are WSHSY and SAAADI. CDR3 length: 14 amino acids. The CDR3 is CASSERATAGELFF. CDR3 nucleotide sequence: TGCGCCAGCAGTGAGAGGGCGACAGCCGGGGAGCTGTTTTTT.

In nucleotides, the CDR3 is TGTGCCAGCAGTGGCGGACTGGGACAGGGCTATGGCTACACCTTC. Residues: CASSGGLGQGYGYTF. The chain employs TRBV25-1 and TRBJ1-2, with TRBD1 matching over 9 bases. This CDR3 has 15 amino acids. V shed 4 bases, J shed 4 bases, and the junction held 7 bases outside the gene matches. In germline, CDR1 is MGHDK, CDR2 SYGVNS.

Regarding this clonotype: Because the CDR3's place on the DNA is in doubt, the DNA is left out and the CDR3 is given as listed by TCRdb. The CDR3 is CSARRPGQGLHEQYFGPGTGELFF. The rearrangement links TRBV20-1 to TRBJ2-2; the table assigns TRBD1, which was not confirmed against the DNA. The CDR3 region is 24 residues in length, termini included. The germline CDR1 and CDR2 sequences are DFQATT and SNEGSKA (reference sequence).

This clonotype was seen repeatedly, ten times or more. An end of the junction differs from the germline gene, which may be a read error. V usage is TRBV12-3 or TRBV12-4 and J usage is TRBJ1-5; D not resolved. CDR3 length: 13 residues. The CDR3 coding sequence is TGTGCCAGCAGCTTAGATAGGGATCAGCCCCAGCATTTT. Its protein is CASSLDRDQPQHF.

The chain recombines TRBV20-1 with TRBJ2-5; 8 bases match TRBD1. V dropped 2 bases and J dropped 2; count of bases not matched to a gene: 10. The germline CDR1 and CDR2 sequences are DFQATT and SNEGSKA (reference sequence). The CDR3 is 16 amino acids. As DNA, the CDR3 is TGCAGTGCTAGAAATCCCGGGACAGGTCCTCAAGAGACCCAGTACTTC. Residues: CSARNPGTGPQETQYF.

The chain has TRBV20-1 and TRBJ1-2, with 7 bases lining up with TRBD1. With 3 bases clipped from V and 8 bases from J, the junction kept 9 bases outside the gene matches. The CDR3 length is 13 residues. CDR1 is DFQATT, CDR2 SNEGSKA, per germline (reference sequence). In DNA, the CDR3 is TGCAGTGCTAGGGGAGTAACAGGGGCCGGCTACACCTTC. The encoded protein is CSARGVTGAGYTF.

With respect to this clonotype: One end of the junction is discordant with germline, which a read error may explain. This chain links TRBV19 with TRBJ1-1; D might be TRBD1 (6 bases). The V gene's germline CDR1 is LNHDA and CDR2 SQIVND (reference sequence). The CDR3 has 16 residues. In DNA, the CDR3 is TGTGCCAGTAGTACCTCCAACCTCCAGGGGAACACTGAGGCTTTCTTT. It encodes CASSTSNLQGNTEAFF.

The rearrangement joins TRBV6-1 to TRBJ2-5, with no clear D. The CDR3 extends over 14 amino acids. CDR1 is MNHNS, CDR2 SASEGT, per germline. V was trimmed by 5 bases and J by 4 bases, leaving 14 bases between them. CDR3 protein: CASSYGPAPETQYF. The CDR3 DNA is TGTGCCAGCAGTTACGGCCCAGCGCCAGAGACCCAGTACTTC.

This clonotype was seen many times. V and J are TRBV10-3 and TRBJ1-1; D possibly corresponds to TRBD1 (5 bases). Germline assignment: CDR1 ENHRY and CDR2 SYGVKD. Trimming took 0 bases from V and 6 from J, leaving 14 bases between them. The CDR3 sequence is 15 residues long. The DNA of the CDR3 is TGTGCCATCAGTGAGTCCCGGGGACTTGGGGCTGAAGCTTTCTTT. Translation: CAISESRGLGAEAFF.

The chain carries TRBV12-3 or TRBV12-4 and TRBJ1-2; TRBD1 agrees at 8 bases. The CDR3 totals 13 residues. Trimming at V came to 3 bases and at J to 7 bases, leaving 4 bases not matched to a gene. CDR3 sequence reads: CASSLTGARGYTF. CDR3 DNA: TGTGCCAGCAGTTTGACAGGGGCGCGTGGCTACACCTTC.